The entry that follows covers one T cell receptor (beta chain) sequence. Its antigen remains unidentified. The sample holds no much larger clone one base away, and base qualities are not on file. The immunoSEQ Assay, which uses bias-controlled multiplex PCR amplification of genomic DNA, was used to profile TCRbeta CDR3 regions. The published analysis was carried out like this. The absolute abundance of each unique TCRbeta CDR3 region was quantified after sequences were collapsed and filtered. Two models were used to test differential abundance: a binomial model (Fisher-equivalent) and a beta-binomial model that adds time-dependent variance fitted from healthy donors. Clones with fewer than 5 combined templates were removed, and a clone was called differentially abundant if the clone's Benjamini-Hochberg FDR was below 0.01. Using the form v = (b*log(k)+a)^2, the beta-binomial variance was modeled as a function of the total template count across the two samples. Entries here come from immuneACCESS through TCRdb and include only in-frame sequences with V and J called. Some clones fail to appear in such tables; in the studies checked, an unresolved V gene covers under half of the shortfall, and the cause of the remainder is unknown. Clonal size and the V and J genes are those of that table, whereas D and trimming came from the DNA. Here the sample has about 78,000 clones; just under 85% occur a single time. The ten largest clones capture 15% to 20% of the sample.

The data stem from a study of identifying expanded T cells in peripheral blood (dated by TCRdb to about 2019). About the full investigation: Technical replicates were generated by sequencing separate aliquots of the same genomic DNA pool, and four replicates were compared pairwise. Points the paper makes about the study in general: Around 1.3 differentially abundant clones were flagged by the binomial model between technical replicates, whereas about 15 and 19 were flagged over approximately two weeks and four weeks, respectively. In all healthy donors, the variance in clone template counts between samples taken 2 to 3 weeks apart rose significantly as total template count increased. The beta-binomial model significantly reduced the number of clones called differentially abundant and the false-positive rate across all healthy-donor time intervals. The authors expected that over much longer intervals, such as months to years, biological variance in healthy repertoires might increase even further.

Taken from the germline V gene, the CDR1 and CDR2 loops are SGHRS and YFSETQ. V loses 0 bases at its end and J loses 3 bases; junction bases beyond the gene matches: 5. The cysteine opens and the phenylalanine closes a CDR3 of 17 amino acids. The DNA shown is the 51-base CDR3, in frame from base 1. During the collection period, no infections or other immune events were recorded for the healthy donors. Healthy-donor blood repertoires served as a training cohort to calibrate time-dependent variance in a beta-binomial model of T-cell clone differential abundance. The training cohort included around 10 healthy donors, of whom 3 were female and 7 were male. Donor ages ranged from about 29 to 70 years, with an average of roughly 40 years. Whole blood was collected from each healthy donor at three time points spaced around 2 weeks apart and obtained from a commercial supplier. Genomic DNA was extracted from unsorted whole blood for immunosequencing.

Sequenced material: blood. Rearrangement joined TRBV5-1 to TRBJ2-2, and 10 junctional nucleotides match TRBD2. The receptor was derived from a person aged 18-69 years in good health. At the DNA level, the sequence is TGCGCCAGCAGCTTGGCCGGGCTAGCGGGGGACACCGGGGAGCTGTTTTTT. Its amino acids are CASSLAGLAGDTGELFF.